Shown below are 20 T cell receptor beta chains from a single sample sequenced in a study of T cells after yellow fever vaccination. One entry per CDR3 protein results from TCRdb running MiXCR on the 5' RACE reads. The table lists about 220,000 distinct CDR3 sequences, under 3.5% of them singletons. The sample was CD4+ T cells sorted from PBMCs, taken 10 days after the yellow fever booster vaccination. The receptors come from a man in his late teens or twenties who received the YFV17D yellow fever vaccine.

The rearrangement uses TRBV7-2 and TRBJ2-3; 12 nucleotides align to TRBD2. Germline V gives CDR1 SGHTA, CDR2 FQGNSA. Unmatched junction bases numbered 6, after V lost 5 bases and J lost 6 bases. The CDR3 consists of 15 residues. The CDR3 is CASSPRLAGVDTQYF. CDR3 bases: TGTGCCAGCAGCCCCCGACTAGCGGGGGTGGATACGCAGTATTTT. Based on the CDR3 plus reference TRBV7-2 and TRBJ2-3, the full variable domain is GAGVSQSPSNKVTEKGKDVELRCDPISGHTALYWYRQSLGQGLEFLIYFQGNSAPDKSGLPSDRFSAERTGGSVSTLTIQRTQQEDSAVYLCASSPRLAGVDTQYFGPGTRLTVL.

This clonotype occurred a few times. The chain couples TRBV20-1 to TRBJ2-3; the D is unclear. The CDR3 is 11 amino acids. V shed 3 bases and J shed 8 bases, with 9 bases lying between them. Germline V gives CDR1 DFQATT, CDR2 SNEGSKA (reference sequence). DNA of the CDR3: TGCAGTGCTAGTCTAAGGGCTACGCAGTATTTT. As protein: CSASLRATQYF.

CDR3 loop: CATAPGEVGQETQYF. CDR3 sequence (DNA): TGCGCCACCGCCCCCGGGGAGGTGGGCCAAGAGACCCAGTACTTC. This chain links TRBV5-1 with TRBJ2-5; a weak D match, TRBD2 (6 bases). Trimming pared 9 bases from V and 1 base from J, leaving 19 bases between. Germline CDR1 reads SGHRS; CDR2 reads YFSETQ. The CDR3 spans 15 residues.

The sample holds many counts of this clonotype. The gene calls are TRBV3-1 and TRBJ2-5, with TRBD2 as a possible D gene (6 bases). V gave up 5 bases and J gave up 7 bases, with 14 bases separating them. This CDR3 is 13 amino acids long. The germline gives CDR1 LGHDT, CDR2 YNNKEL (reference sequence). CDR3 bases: TGTGCCAGCAGCTCGGGACTGCGAGGGACCCAGTACTTC. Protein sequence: CASSSGLRGTQYF.

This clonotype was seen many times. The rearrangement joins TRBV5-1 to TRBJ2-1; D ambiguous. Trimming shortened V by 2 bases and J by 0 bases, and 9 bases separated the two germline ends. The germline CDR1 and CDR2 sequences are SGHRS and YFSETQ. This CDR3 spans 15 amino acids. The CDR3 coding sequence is TGCGCCAGCAGCTTAACAGCGTACTCCTACAATGAGCAGTTCTTC. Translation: CASSLTAYSYNEQFF.

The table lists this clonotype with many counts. CDR3 DNA sequence: TGTGCCAGCAGCTCCTACAGGGACCAAGAGACCCAGTACTTC. This sequence encodes CASSSYRDQETQYF. The chain combines TRBV7-9 with TRBJ2-5, with TRBD1 as a possible D gene (6 bases). CDR1 and CDR2 (germline): SEHNR, FQNEAQ (reference sequence). CDR3 length equals 14 residues. V gave up 4 bases and J gave up 0 bases, with 9 bases separating them.

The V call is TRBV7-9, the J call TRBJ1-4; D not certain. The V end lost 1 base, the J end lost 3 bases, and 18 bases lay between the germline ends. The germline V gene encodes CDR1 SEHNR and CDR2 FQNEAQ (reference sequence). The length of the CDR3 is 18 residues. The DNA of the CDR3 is TGTGCCAGCAGCTTAGGGGTGCGAGCAGAAGTGGCTAATGAAAAACTGTTTTTT. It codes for CASSLGVRAEVANEKLFF. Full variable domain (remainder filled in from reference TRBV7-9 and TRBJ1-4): DTGVSQNPRHKITKRGQNVTFRCDPISEHNRLYWYRQTLGQGPEFLTYFQNEAQLEKSRLLSDRFSAERPKGSFSTLEIQRTEQGDSAMYLCASSLGVRAEVANEKLFFGSGTQLSVL.

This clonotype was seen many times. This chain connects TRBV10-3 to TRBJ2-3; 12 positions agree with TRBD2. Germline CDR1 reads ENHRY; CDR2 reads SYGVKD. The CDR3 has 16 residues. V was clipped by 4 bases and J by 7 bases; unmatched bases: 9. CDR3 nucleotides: TGTGCCATCAGTGTAGCTTGGACTAGCGGGGACTATACGCAGTATTTT. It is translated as CAISVAWTSGDYTQYF.

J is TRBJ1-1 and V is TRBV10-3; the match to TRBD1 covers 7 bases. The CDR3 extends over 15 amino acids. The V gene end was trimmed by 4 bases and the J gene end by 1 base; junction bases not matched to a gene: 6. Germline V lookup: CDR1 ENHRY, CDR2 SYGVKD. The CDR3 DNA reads TGTGCCATCAGTGGGCAGGGGGATTGGAACACTGAAGCTTTCTTT. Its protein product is CAISGQGDWNTEAFF.

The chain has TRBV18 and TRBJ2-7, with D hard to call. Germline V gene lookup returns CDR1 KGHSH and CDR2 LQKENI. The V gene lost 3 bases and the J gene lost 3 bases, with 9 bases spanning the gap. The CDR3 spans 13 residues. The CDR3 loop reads CASSPQENYEQYF. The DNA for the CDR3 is TGTGCCAGCTCACCCCAAGAGAACTACGAGCAGTACTTC.

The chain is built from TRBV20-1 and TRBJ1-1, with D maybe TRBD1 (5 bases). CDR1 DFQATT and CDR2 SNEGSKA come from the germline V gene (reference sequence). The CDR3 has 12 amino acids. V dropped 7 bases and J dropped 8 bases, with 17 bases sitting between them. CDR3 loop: CSVPRVAGEAFF. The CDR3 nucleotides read TGCAGTGTCCCCAGGGTTGCGGGCGAAGCTTTCTTT.

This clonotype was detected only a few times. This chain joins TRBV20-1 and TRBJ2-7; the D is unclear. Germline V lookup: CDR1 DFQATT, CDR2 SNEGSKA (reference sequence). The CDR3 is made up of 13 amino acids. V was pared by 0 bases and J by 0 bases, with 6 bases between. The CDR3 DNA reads TGCAGTGCTAGAGAGGGCAGCTCCTACGAGCAGTACTTC. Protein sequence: CSAREGSSYEQYF.

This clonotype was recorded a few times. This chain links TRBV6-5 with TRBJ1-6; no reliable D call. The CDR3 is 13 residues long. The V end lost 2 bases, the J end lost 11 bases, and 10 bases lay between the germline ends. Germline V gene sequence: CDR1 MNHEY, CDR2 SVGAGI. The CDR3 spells CASSYGVSTPLHF. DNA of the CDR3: TGTGCCAGCAGTTACGGGGTATCGACACCCCTCCACTTT.

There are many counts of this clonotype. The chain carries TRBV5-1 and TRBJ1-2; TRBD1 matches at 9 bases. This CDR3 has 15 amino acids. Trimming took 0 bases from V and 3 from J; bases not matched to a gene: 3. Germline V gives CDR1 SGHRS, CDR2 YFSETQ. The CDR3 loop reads CASSLAGDRDYGYTF. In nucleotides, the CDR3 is TGCGCCAGCAGCTTGGCCGGGGACAGGGACTATGGCTACACCTTC.

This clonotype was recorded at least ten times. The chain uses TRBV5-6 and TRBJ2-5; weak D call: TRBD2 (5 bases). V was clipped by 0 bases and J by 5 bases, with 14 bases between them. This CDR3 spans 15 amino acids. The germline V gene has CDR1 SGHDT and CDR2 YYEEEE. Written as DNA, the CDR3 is TGTGCCAGCAGCTTGGCCGGTGGAGGTGTGGAGACCCAGTACTTC. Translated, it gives CASSLAGGGVETQYF.

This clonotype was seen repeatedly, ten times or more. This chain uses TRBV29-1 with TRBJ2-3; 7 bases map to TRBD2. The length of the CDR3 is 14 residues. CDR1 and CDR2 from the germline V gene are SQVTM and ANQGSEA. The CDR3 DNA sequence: TGCAGACCCCCTCTAGCGGTATTCACAGATACGCAGTATTTT. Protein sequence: CRPPLAVFTDTQYF.

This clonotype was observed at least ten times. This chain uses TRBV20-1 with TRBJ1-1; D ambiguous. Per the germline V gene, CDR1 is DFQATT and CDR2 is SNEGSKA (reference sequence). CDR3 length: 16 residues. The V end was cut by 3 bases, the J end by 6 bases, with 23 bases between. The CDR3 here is CSARVIQLPPISEAFF. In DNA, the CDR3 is TGCAGTGCTAGGGTCATACAGCTCCCCCCCATTTCTGAAGCTTTCTTT.

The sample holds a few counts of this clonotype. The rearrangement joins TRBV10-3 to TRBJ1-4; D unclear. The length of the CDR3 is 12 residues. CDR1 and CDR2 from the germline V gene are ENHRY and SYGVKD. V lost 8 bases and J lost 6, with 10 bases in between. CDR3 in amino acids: CAIGGRDEKLFF. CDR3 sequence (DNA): TGTGCCATCGGAGGGCGAGATGAAAAACTGTTTTTT.

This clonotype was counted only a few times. CDR3 DNA sequence: TGCAGTGCTAACTACATCCAAGAGACCCAGTACTTC. As protein: CSANYIQETQYF. The rearrangement joins TRBV20-1 to TRBJ2-5; D remains unclear. The CDR3 has 12 residues. Germline V CDR1 and CDR2: DFQATT, SNEGSKA (reference sequence). V gave up 4 bases and J gave up 1 base, with 7 bases separating them.

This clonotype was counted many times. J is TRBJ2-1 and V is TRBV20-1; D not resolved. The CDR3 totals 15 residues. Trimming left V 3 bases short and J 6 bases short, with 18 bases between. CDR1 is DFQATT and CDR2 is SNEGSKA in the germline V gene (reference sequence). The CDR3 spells CSARNSALMSNEQFF. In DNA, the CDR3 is TGCAGTGCTAGGAACAGCGCGTTGATGAGCAATGAGCAGTTCTTC.